The source of this TCR beta chain is a study of shared clonotypes between healthy human individuals. Original analysis: In the immunoSEQ data, sequences were junction-only and lacked quality scores, so filtering differed. Using immunoSEQ multiplex PCR, the repertoire was profiled, and TCRdb retains in-frame clones only, with some absent. V and J calls and clone size are copied from that table; D and trimming were computed from the DNA. Among around 1.5 million clones listed, nearly 99% were seen once. Donors were healthy HIV-negative adults without recently reported acute infections or vaccinations. As concerns this clone: Its antigen is undetermined.

Study results and limitations: Naive CD4 clonotypes overlapped across a few donors at roughly 5%.

CDR3 size: 14 residues. The germline V gene encodes CDR1 SGHTA and CDR2 FQGTGA. With 4 bases clipped from V and 4 bases from J, the junction kept 4 bases outside the gene matches. The sample comprised naive CD4+ T cells sorted from blood. Subset reported: CD45RA+ positively selected. This clonotype originated in a man aged 25-45 years in good health. The gene calls are TRBV7-3 and TRBJ1-1, with 9 bases that match TRBD1. The CDR3 sequence is CASSSDRGATEAFF. The CDR3 DNA reads as TGTGCCAGCAGCTCGGACAGGGGCGCCACTGAAGCTTTCTTT.